This TCR beta chain is from a study of blood T cell repertoires in COVID-19. The wider study: The United States, Italy and Spain provided the acute and convalescent COVID-19 samples.

Per the original methods: Reference gene primer amplification gave nucleated cell count estimates. Only in-frame clones appear in the TCRdb table, and some are missing; sequencing was by immunoSEQ multiplex PCR. V, J and clone size are taken as reported in that table, and D and trimming were inferred from the DNA itself. This table has about 190,000 clones, around 82% appearing once. This clone was seen only once. This receptor was obtained from a man aged 50 to 60 with active or convalescent COVID-19. Sequencing was carried out using peripheral blood.

The CDR3 bases are TGTGCCAGCAGCTTAGGACAGGGAAACTATGGCTACACCTTC. It codes for CASSLGQGNYGYTF. The V gene is TRBV7-6, the J gene TRBJ1-2; 7 bases are shared with TRBD1. V gave up 1 base and J gave up 2 bases; unmatched junction bases: 1. CDR3 length: 14 amino acids. The germline CDR1 and CDR2 sequences are SGHVS and FNYEAQ.